This is a list of T cell receptor beta chains from one sample in a study of T-cell reconstitution after alpha-beta-depleted transplantation in children. TCRdb re-analysed the PCR reads in MiXCR, keeping a single row per CDR3 protein. The sample lists approximately 200,000 distinct CDR3 sequences, about 14% occurring once. The source was PBMCs from the stem cell graft donor, collected from the stem cell graft. These receptors were collected from a human donor who donated a stem cell graft to a child with acute lymphoblastic leukemia. Each CDR3 is given with its conserved first and last residue. A D gene is named only where the DNA matches it firmly. Expanded clones are given a class, and other clones once, few, many or no size at all.

abundance: few
j_gene: TRBJ2-7
v_gene: TRBV7-9
d_gene: -
CDR3aa: CASSFRAGAIYEQYF
CDR3nt: TGTGCCAGCAGCTTCAGGGCTGGCGCAATCTACGAGCAGTACTTC

abundance: many
j_gene: TRBJ2-3
v_gene: TRBV7-2
d_gene: TRBD1
CDR3aa: CASSLATTGGKTDTQYF
CDR3nt: TGTGCCAGCAGCTTAGCCACCACAGGGGGCAAGACAGATACGCAGTATTTT

abundance: few
j_gene: TRBJ2-3
v_gene: TRBV6-1
d_gene: TRBD2
CDR3aa: CASRNGGAGREDTQYF
CDR3nt: TGTGCCAGCAGAAACGGGGGGGCAGGGCGGGAAGATACGCAGTATTTT

abundance: -
j_gene: TRBJ2-7
v_gene: TRBV10-2
d_gene: TRBD2
CDR3aa: CASRRLAGYTYEQYF
CDR3nt: TGCGCCAGCAGGCGTCTAGCGGGTTATACCTACGAGCAGTACTTC

abundance: -
j_gene: TRBJ2-1
v_gene: TRBV7-2
d_gene: -
CDR3aa: CASKSGRPYNEQFF
CDR3nt: TGTGCCAGCAAAAGCGGGCGACCCTACAATGAGCAGTTCTTC

abundance: many
j_gene: TRBJ2-3
v_gene: TRBV5-1
d_gene: TRBD2
CDR3aa: CASSFEAGGYTQYF
CDR3nt: TGCGCCAGCAGCTTCGAAGCGGGGGGGTATACGCAGTATTTT

abundance: many
j_gene: TRBJ1-1
v_gene: TRBV7-2
d_gene: -
CDR3aa: CASSLAQGMNTEAFF
CDR3nt: TGTGCCAGCAGCTTAGCACAGGGTATGAACACTGAAGCTTTCTTT

abundance: many
j_gene: TRBJ2-7
v_gene: TRBV10-1
d_gene: -
CDR3aa: CASSDLSPRILTYEQYF
CDR3nt: TGCGCCAGCAGTGATTTGTCCCCCAGGATCCTAACCTACGAGCAGTACTTC

abundance: -
j_gene: TRBJ2-2
v_gene: TRBV28
d_gene: TRBD1
CDR3aa: CASSSQDRVGTGELFF
CDR3nt: TGTGCCAGCAGTAGTCAAGACAGGGTCGGGACCGGGGAGCTGTTTTTT

abundance: many
j_gene: TRBJ1-5
v_gene: TRBV19
d_gene: TRBD1
CDR3aa: CASSIEDRGPPQHF
CDR3nt: TGTGCCAGTAGTATTGAAGACAGGGGGCCGCCCCAGCATTTT

abundance: few
j_gene: TRBJ2-7
v_gene: TRBV5-5
d_gene: -
CDR3aa: CASSRDPFYEQYF
CDR3nt: TGTGCCAGCAGCCGCGACCCTTTCTACGAGCAGTACTTC

abundance: many
j_gene: TRBJ2-2
v_gene: TRBV7-2
d_gene: -
CDR3aa: CASSLGGLAGELFF
CDR3nt: TGTGCCAGCAGCTTAGGTGGTCTCGCCGGGGAGCTGTTTTTT

abundance: many
j_gene: TRBJ1-1
v_gene: TRBV12-3/TRBV12-4
d_gene: -
CDR3aa: CASSYHREGTEAFF
CDR3nt: TGTGCCAGCAGCTACCACAGGGAGGGTACTGAAGCTTTCTTT

abundance: -
j_gene: TRBJ2-1
v_gene: TRBV7-8
d_gene: -
CDR3aa: CASSGTRGSSYNEQFF
CDR3nt: TGTGCCAGCAGCGGAACCAGGGGCAGCTCCTACAATGAGCAGTTCTTC

abundance: few
j_gene: TRBJ1-6
v_gene: TRBV7-9
d_gene: TRBD1
CDR3aa: CASSSGQGEFNSPLHF
CDR3nt: TGTGCCAGCAGCTCCGGACAGGGCGAATTTAATTCACCCCTCCACTTT

abundance: many
j_gene: TRBJ2-1
v_gene: TRBV7-8
d_gene: TRBD2
CDR3aa: CASSKGTSGSRGSNEQFF
CDR3nt: TGTGCCAGCAGCAAGGGGACTAGCGGGAGCCGAGGGAGTAATGAGCAGTTCTTC

abundance: -
j_gene: TRBJ2-7
v_gene: TRBV12-3/TRBV12-4
d_gene: TRBD2
CDR3aa: CASSGTSGKAYEQYF
CDR3nt: TGTGCCAGCAGTGGAACTAGCGGTAAAGCCTACGAGCAGTACTTC

abundance: -
j_gene: TRBJ1-2
v_gene: TRBV20-1
d_gene: -
CDR3aa: CSTTLGQIRNYGYTF
CDR3nt: TGCAGTACTACCCTCGGACAGATTCGAAACTATGGCTACACCTTC

abundance: many
j_gene: TRBJ2-5
v_gene: TRBV7-9
d_gene: TRBD1
CDR3aa: CASRSDRGYQETQYF
CDR3nt: TGTGCCAGCAGGTCCGACAGGGGATATCAAGAGACCCAGTACTTC

abundance: many
j_gene: TRBJ2-1
v_gene: TRBV20-1
d_gene: TRBD2
CDR3aa: CSASFGGSYNEQFF
CDR3nt: TGCAGTGCTAGCTTCGGCGGGAGCTACAATGAGCAGTTCTTC

abundance: many
j_gene: TRBJ1-5
v_gene: TRBV7-2
d_gene: TRBD1
CDR3aa: CASSSSGGVQPQHF
CDR3nt: TGTGCCAGCAGCTCATCAGGGGGCGTACAGCCCCAGCATTTT

abundance: many
j_gene: TRBJ2-1
v_gene: TRBV3-1
d_gene: -
CDR3aa: CASSPGGSGYNEQFF
CDR3nt: TGTGCCAGCAGCCCGGGCGGGTCAGGGTACAATGAGCAGTTCTTC

abundance: few
j_gene: TRBJ2-7
v_gene: TRBV5-1
d_gene: -
CDR3aa: CASSFGGGTGTYEQYF
CDR3nt: TGCGCCAGCAGCTTCGGGGGGGGGACAGGGACCTACGAGCAGTACTTC

abundance: many
j_gene: TRBJ2-3
v_gene: TRBV29-1
d_gene: -
CDR3aa: CSVAGATDQVDTQYF
CDR3nt: TGCAGCGTCGCCGGGGCTACGGACCAAGTCGATACGCAGTATTTT

abundance: -
j_gene: TRBJ1-1
v_gene: TRBV5-1
d_gene: -
CDR3aa: CASSYDDDSYTEAFF
CDR3nt: TGCGCCAGCAGCTACGATGATGACAGCTACACTGAAGCTTTCTTT

abundance: few
j_gene: TRBJ2-1
v_gene: TRBV12-3/TRBV12-4
d_gene: TRBD2
CDR3aa: CASSFGQLAEQFF
CDR3nt: TGTGCCAGCAGTTTCGGACAACTAGCGGAGCAGTTCTTC

abundance: many
j_gene: TRBJ2-3
v_gene: TRBV20-1
d_gene: TRBD2
CDR3aa: CSAWPYDGLAADTQYF
CDR3nt: TGCAGTGCTTGGCCTTACGATGGGCTAGCGGCAGATACGCAGTATTTT